These 21 T cell receptor beta chains originate from one sample sequenced in a study of Ad26.COV2.S vaccination and SARS-CoV-2 variants. As to treatment: around 19 received Ad26.COV2.S at low or high dose, single or two shots; about 5 received placebo; per-sample allocation not given. Sampling occurred on day 63 after the first vaccine or placebo injection. The table came from immunoSEQ multiplex PCR; TCRdb's copy has only in-frame clones and leaves some out. The sample holds about 350,000 clones, 75% to 90% seen once. The sample consisted of peripheral blood, taken in a trial of Ad26.COV2.S vaccine versus placebo. The source of these receptors is a person between 18 and 65 years old who received the Ad26.COV2.S COVID-19 vaccine or a placebo.

The V and J genes are TRBV14 and TRBJ1-4; D remains ambiguous. CDR1 is SGHDN and CDR2 is FVKESK in the germline V gene. V lost 1 base and J 0 bases, leaving 6 bases between the germline ends. CDR3 length: 15 amino acids. CDR3 sequence: CASSQGQATNEKLFF. The CDR3 nucleotides read TGTGCCAGCAGCCAAGGACAAGCAACTAATGAAAAACTGTTTTTT. The variable domain in full, completed from reference TRBV14 and TRBJ1-4, reads EAGVTQFPSHSVIEKGQTVTLRCDPISGHDNLYWYRRVMGKEIKFLLHFVKESKQDESGMPNNRFLAERTGGTYSTLKVQPAELEDSGVYFCASSQGQATNEKLFFGSGTQLSVL.

In this sample, this clone turned up a few times. The chain has TRBV28 and TRBJ2-1; D possibly corresponds to TRBD2 (6 bases). Germline CDR1 reads MDHEN; CDR2 reads SYDVKM. Trimming removed 8 bases from V and 5 bases from J, with 16 bases in between. The CDR3 spans 14 residues. CDR3 bases: TGTGCCAGCGCCAGTGGGGGGAACGACAATGAGCAGTTCTTC. This gives the protein CASASGGNDNEQFF.

In this sample, this clone turned up once. J is TRBJ1-1 and V is TRBV10-3; D is perhaps TRBD1 (5 bases). The germline V gene encodes CDR1 ENHRY and CDR2 SYGVKD. V dropped 3 bases and J dropped 0 bases, with 8 bases sitting between them. The CDR3 totals 14 residues. The CDR3 reads CAISELGVNTEAFF. The CDR3 DNA reads TGTGCCATCAGTGAATTAGGGGTGAACACTGAAGCTTTCTTT.

This sequence joins TRBV4-1 and TRBJ2-3, with D possibly being TRBD2 (5 bases). In germline, CDR1 is MGHRA, CDR2 YSYEKL. The length of the CDR3 is 15 residues. V dropped 4 bases and J dropped 5 bases, with 16 bases sitting between them. This CDR3 is CASSPNGRVVDTQYF. CDR3 DNA sequence: TGCGCCAGCAGCCCCAACGGGCGGGTTGTAGATACGCAGTATTTT.

This chain joins TRBV24-1 and TRBJ1-5, with 7 bases matching TRBD1. The CDR3 is 15 amino acids. From germline, CDR1 is KGHDR and CDR2 SFDVKD. The V segment lost 4 bases and the J segment 4 bases; nucleotides outside the gene matches: 6. The CDR3 protein is CATSDPGTDNQPQHF. CDR3 sequence (DNA): TGTGCCACCAGTGACCCCGGGACAGATAATCAGCCCCAGCATTTT.

The rearrangement joins TRBV6-5 to TRBJ2-7; perhaps TRBD2 as D (5 bases). Germline loops: CDR1 MNHEY, CDR2 SVGAGI. V lost 6 bases, J lost 5 bases, and 11 bases lay in between. The CDR3 contains 12 residues. For the CDR3, the DNA is TGTGCCAGCAGAGAGGAGAGGGACGAGCAGTACTTC. This gives the protein CASREERDEQYF.

The J gene is TRBJ2-3, the V gene TRBV7-9; D may be TRBD2 (5 bases). The CDR3 is 16 amino acids. The V gene lost 2 bases and the J gene lost 2 bases, with 14 bases spanning the gap. The V gene's germline CDR1 is SEHNR and CDR2 FQNEAQ (reference sequence). The CDR3 nucleotides read TGTGCCAGCAGCTTAAGGACCGGGGAATCCACAGATACGCAGTATTTT. This encodes CASSLRTGESTDTQYF.

V and J are TRBV3-1 (or the pseudogene TRBV3-2) and TRBJ2-6; D remains ambiguous. This CDR3 has 13 residues. V was cut by 4 bases and J by 4 bases, with 5 bases left in between. Germline CDR1 is LGHDT and CDR2 is YNNKEL (reference sequence). Written as DNA, the CDR3 is TGTGCCAGCAGCCCCCACGGGGCCAACGTCCTGACTTTC. It yields the protein CASSPHGANVLTF.

This chain connects TRBV10-3 to TRBJ2-5, with D possibly being TRBD1 (5 bases). The CDR3 covers 14 residues. Trimming took 4 bases from V and 2 from J, leaving 11 bases between them. Germline CDR1 reads ENHRY; CDR2 reads SYGVKD. CDR3 nucleotide sequence: TGTGCCATCAGTGGGGCAGGGCGGCAAGAGACCCAGTACTTC. Protein product: CAISGAGRQETQYF.

The CDR3 sequence: CASSIRLSNTGELFF. The DNA for the CDR3 is TGTGCCAGTAGTATAAGGCTGTCGAACACCGGGGAGCTGTTTTTT. The chain joins TRBV19 to TRBJ2-2; D gene ambiguous. CDR3 length equals 15 residues. V was pared by 2 bases and J by 0 bases, with 7 bases between. Germline CDR1 is LNHDA and CDR2 is SQIVND (reference sequence).

The rearrangement joins TRBV4-3 to TRBJ2-3, with TRBD2 identical over 9 bases. Germline loops: CDR1 LGHNA, CDR2 YSLEER. The CDR3 is 18 residues long. The V and J ends lost 0 bases and 3 bases, in that order; junction bases with no gene match: 10. DNA for the CDR3: TGCGCCAGCAGCCAAGAGACCAGGGCGGGGGGGCAGACAGATACGCAGTATTTT. Its protein product is CASSQETRAGGQTDTQYF.

This clone was detected only a few times. V and J are TRBV27 and TRBJ1-2, with 7 bases aligning to TRBD1. Trimming at V came to 5 bases and at J to 4 bases, leaving 7 bases not matched to a gene. From germline, CDR1 is MNHEY and CDR2 SMNVEV (reference sequence). The CDR3 totals 14 residues. CDR3 sequence (DNA): TGTGCCAGCAGTCCCCGAGGGACAGTCTATGGCTACACCTTC. Translation: CASSPRGTVYGYTF.

The chain couples TRBV14 to TRBJ2-2, with D hard to call. CDR3 length: 13 amino acids. Germline CDR1 SGHDN, CDR2 FVKESK. Trimming took off 4 bases at V and 11 bases at J, with 14 bases between the two ends. CDR3: CASSPPFVSELFF. The CDR3 DNA reads TGTGCCAGCAGCCCCCCATTTGTCAGCGAGCTGTTTTTT.

This rearrangement joins TRBV5-1 to TRBJ2-1; a weak D match, TRBD1 (6 bases). The CDR3 runs to 11 residues. V lost 5 bases and J lost 9, with 9 bases in between. Germline CDR1 is SGHRS and CDR2 is YFSETQ. The CDR3 loop is CASRQGGEQFF. CDR3 bases: TGCGCCAGCAGACAGGGCGGTGAGCAGTTCTTC. The whole variable domain, filled in from reference TRBV5-1 and TRBJ2-1, reads KAGVTQTPRYLIKTRGQQVTLSCSPISGHRSVSWYQQTPGQGLQFLFEYFSETQRNKGNFPGRFSGRQFSNSRSEMNVSTLELGDSALYLCASRQGGEQFFGPGTRLTVL.

The sample holds one count of this clone. The rearrangement links TRBV5-4 to TRBJ2-3; TRBD1 matches at 7 bases. Trimming at V came to 1 base and at J to 4 bases, leaving 0 bases not matched to a gene. Germline V lookup: CDR1 SGHNT, CDR2 YYREEE (reference sequence). The CDR3 covers 13 residues. CDR3 nucleotide sequence: TGTGCCAGCAGCTTGCAGGGGGCAGATACGCAGTATTTT. This sequence encodes CASSLQGADTQYF. The variable domain in full, completed from reference TRBV5-4 and TRBJ2-3, reads ETGVTQSPTHLIKTRGQQVTLRCSSQSGHNTVSWYQQALGQGPQFIFQYYREEENGRGNFPPRFSGLQFPNYSSELNVNALELDDSALYLCASSLQGADTQYFGPGTRLTVL.

The V and J genes are TRBV6-2 or TRBV6-3 and TRBJ2-7; 7 positions agree with TRBD2. In germline, CDR1 is MNHEY, CDR2 SVGEGT. The CDR3 covers 16 residues. J lost 2 bases, V lost 6 bases, and 13 bases had no gene match. CDR3 loop: CASSYIGTRGAYEQYF. The CDR3 nucleotides are TGTGCCAGCAGCTATATCGGGACCCGGGGGGCCTACGAGCAGTACTTC.

The rearrangement uses TRBV28 and TRBJ2-7, with D possibly being TRBD1 (5 bases). CDR1 and CDR2 from the germline V gene are MDHEN and SYDVKM. The CDR3 is 14 amino acids. V shed 2 bases and J shed 5 bases, with 13 bases lying between them. For the CDR3, the DNA is TGTGCCAGCAGTTTACTCGGCAGGGTACACGAGCAGTACTTC. Amino acid sequence: CASSLLGRVHEQYF. Full variable domain (outside the CDR3, taken from reference TRBV28 and TRBJ2-7): DVKVTQSSRYLVKRTGEKVFLECVQDMDHENMFWYRQDPGLGLRLIYFSYDVKMKEKGDIPEGYSVSREKKERFSLILESASTNQTSMYLCASSLLGRVHEQYFGPGTRLTVT.

This chain uses TRBV11-2 with TRBJ2-3; D remains unclear. V shed 6 bases and J shed 1 base, with 8 bases lying between them. The CDR3 is made up of 13 amino acids. CDR1 and CDR2 (germline): SGHAT, FQNNGV. CDR3 in DNA: TGTGCCAGCAGTTCACCAGGCACAGATACGCAGTATTTT. Protein product: CASSSPGTDTQYF.

The V call is TRBV28, the J call TRBJ1-4, with TRBD1 as a possible D gene (6 bases). The CDR3 contains 15 residues. Germline V gives CDR1 MDHEN, CDR2 SYDVKM. V was pared by 4 bases and J by 5 bases, with 14 bases between. DNA for the CDR3: TGTGCCAGCAGTTCCCCGGGGGCAATGAATGAAAAACTGTTTTTT. It encodes CASSSPGAMNEKLFF.

V is TRBV11-3 and J is TRBJ2-5; D call uncertain. With 0 bases removed from V and 5 bases from J, the gap between germline ends came to 10 bases. CDR1 and CDR2 (germline): SGHNT, YENEEA. The CDR3 has 14 amino acids. CDR3 region: CASSLDQLSETQYF. The CDR3 nucleotides are TGTGCCAGCAGCTTAGATCAGTTATCTGAGACCCAGTACTTC.

The rearrangement uses TRBV24-1 and TRBJ1-2; tentative D call: TRBD1 (6 bases). Deletions cut 4 bases from V and 2 bases from J, with 7 bases between. Looked up from germline, CDR1 is KGHDR and CDR2 is SFDVKD. This CDR3 has 13 residues. The CDR3 nucleotides read TGTGCCACCAGTGAAGACAGGAACTATGGCTACACCTTC. It yields the protein CATSEDRNYGYTF.